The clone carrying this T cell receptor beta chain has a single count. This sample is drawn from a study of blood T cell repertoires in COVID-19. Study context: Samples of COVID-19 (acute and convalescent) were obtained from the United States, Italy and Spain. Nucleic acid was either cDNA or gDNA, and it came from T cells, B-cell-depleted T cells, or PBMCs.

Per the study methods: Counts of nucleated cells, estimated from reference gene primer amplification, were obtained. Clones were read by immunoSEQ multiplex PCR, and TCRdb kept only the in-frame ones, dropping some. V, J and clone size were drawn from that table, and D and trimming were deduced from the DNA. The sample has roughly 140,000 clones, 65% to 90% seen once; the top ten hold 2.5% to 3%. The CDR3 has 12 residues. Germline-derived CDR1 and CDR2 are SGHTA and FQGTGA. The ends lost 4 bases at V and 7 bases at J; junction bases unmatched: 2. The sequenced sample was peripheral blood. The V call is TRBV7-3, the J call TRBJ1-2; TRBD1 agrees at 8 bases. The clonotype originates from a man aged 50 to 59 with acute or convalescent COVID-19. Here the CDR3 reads CASSSGQGGYTF. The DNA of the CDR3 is TGTGCCAGCAGCTCTGGACAGGGTGGCTACACCTTC. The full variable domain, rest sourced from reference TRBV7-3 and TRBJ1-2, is GAGVSQTPSNKVTEKGKYVELRCDPISGHTALYWYRQSLGQGPEFLIYFQGTGAADDSGLPNDRFFAVRPEGSVSTLKIQRTERGDSAVYLCASSSGQGGYTFGSGTRLTVV.